This TCR beta chain appears in the sequencing data of a study of PD-1 blockade in mismatch repair-deficient tumors. TCRdb keeps only in-frame clones here, not all; method: immunoSEQ multiplex PCR. The table has about 38,000 clones, about 85% seen once. The CDR3 contains 15 residues. Germline assignment: CDR1 WSHSY and CDR2 SAAADI. The V and J ends lost 6 bases and 7 bases, in that order; junction bases with no gene match: 8. The chain joins TRBV10-2 to TRBJ2-2; TRBD1 matches 10 bases. The sequence came from an adult with mismatch repair-deficient cancer. The sample consisted of peripheral blood, taken 4 weeks after starting pembrolizumab. The CDR3 sequence: CASSPGQGVGGELFF. As DNA, the CDR3 is TGCGCCAGCAGCCCCGGACAGGGGGTAGGCGGGGAGCTGTTTTTT.